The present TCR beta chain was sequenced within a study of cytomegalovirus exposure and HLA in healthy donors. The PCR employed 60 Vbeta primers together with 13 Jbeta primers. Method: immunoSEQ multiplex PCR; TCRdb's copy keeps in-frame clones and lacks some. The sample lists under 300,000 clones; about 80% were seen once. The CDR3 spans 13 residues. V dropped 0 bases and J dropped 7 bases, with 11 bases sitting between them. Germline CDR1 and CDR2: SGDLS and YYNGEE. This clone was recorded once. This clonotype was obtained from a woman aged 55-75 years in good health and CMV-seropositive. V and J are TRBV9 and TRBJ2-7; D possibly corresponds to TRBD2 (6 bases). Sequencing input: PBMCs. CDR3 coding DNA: TGTGCCAGCAGCGTAGGTTCTAGCGATGAGCAGTACTTC. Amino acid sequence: CASSVGSSDEQYF.